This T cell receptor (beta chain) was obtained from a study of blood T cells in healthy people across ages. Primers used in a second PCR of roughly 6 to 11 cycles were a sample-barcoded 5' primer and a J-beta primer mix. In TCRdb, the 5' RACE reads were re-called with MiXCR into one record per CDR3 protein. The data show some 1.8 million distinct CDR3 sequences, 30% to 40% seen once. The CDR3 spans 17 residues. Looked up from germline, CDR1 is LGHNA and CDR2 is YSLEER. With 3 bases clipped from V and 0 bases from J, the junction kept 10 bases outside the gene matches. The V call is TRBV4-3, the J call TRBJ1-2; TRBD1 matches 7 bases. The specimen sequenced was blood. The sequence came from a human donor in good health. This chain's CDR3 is CASSQRIGGPSNYGYTF. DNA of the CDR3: TGCGCCAGCAGCCAGAGAATAGGGGGCCCTTCTAACTATGGCTACACCTTC.